This T cell receptor (beta chain) was sequenced during a study of blood T cell repertoires in COVID-19. Study-level information: Specimens from acute and convalescent COVID-19 originated in the United States, Italy and Spain. PBMCs, B-cell-depleted T cells, or T cells were the source of the cDNA or gDNA that made up the material.

The CDR3 loop spans 15 amino acids. The V gene's germline CDR1 is SGHRS and CDR2 YFSETQ. With 2 bases removed from V and 1 base from J, the gap between germline ends came to 9 bases. Original methodology: Estimated nucleated cell counts came from reference gene primer amplification. Data came from immunoSEQ multiplex PCR; TCRdb stores just in-frame clones and leaves some out. Clone size and the V and J calls come from that table; the DNA yielded D and trimming. The table includes about 71,000 clones, approximately 92% detected once. This sequence was found in a middle-aged man with active COVID-19. This chain links TRBV5-1 with TRBJ2-2, with D unclear. The source material was peripheral blood. In DNA, the CDR3 is TGCGCCAGCAGCTTTGGGCAGGTGAACACCGGGGAGCTGTTTTTT. Translated, it gives CASSFGQVNTGELFF. Together with reference TRBV5-1 and TRBJ2-2, the CDR3 gives the full variable domain: KAGVTQTPRYLIKTRGQQVTLSCSPISGHRSVSWYQQTPGQGLQFLFEYFSETQRNKGNFPGRFSGRQFSNSRSEMNVSTLELGDSALYLCASSFGQVNTGELFFGEGSRLTVL.